This T cell receptor beta chain derives from a study of blood T cell repertoires in COVID-19. As for the study in general: Sites across the United States, Italy and Spain contributed samples from acute and convalescent COVID-19. Sources were T cells, B-cell-depleted T cells, or PBMCs; the material itself was cDNA or gDNA.

As originally analysed: Amplification of reference gene primers provided the estimated nucleated cell counts. Profiled with immunoSEQ multiplex PCR; TCRdb holds only in-frame clones, not every one. The V and J calls and the clone size are those of that table, but D and trimming were determined from the DNA. The table shows 200,000 to 250,000 clones, with more than 85% occurring only once. Germline assignment: CDR1 LGHDT and CDR2 YNNKEL (reference sequence). V lost 1 base and J lost 0, with 9 bases in between. This CDR3 is built from 16 residues. Input material: peripheral blood. The V and J genes are TRBV3-1 (or the pseudogene TRBV3-2) and TRBJ2-2; D may be TRBD2 (5 bases). This clonotype was sampled from a man in his forties with active or convalescent COVID-19. This CDR3 is CASSQVTGTNTGELFF. CDR3 nucleotide sequence: TGTGCCAGCAGCCAAGTAACGGGGACGAACACCGGGGAGCTGTTTTTT.